Following are 23 T cell receptor beta chains from one sample sequenced in a study of blood T cell repertoires in COVID-19. Generated by immunoSEQ multiplex PCR, the TCRdb table keeps only in-frame clones and is missing some. The sample lists roughly 230,000 clones; around 83% were seen once. Sequencing input: peripheral blood. Receptors were obtained from a woman in her 50s with acute or convalescent COVID-19.

This chain links TRBV7-2 with TRBJ1-3, with D perhaps TRBD1 (6 bases). The CDR3 is 14 amino acids. Germline CDR1 SGHTA, CDR2 FQGNSA. The V gene lost 5 bases and the J gene lost 1 base, with 9 bases spanning the gap. The CDR3 DNA sequence: TGTGCCAGCAGCGCCGGACAGTCTGGAAACACCATATATTTT. Amino acid sequence: CASSAGQSGNTIYF.

The V gene is TRBV6-4, the J gene TRBJ1-2, with 9 bases matching TRBD1. Unmatched junction bases numbered 5, after V lost 6 bases and J lost 6 bases. CDR1 and CDR2 (germline): MRHNA, SNTAGT. The length of the CDR3 is 13 residues. The CDR3 DNA follows: TGTGCCAGCAGCTTGACAGGGGGAGATGGCTACACCTTC. This sequence encodes CASSLTGGDGYTF.

The chain joins TRBV7-2 to TRBJ2-5, with a tentative D call TRBD2 (5 bases). The CDR3 extends over 15 amino acids. Germline CDR1 is SGHTA and CDR2 is FQGNSA. V was trimmed by 5 bases and J by 2 bases, leaving 15 bases between them. CDR3 region: CASSPTPLGQETQYF. CDR3 nucleotide sequence: TGTGCCAGCAGCCCAACCCCACTAGGACAAGAGACCCAGTACTTC.

This clone was picked up a small number of times. The rearrangement links TRBV5-1 to TRBJ2-7, with TRBD1 matching over 7 bases. Germline CDR1 and CDR2: SGHRS and YFSETQ. The junction had 12 bases not matched to a gene; V was cut back by 3 bases and J by 0 bases. The CDR3 contains 17 residues. CDR3 nucleotides: TGCGCCAGCAGCTACAGCCCCGGGACAGAATTCTCCTACGAGCAGTACTTC. Translation: CASSYSPGTEFSYEQYF.

This clone was recorded once. The chain joins TRBV7-9 to TRBJ1-2; 7 nucleotides agree with TRBD1. Per germline, CDR1 SEHNR and CDR2 FQNEAQ (reference sequence). The CDR3 runs 15 residues. The junction had 13 bases not matched to a gene; V was cut back by 4 bases and J by 8 bases. Here the CDR3 reads CASSSKTGDAGGYTF. The CDR3 DNA sequence: TGTGCCAGCAGCTCAAAAACAGGGGACGCTGGGGGCTACACCTTC.

This clone came up once. The CDR3 nucleotides are TGTGCCAGCAGCCAAGGTTCGCGGAACCAGTACTTC. Amino acid sequence: CASSQGSRNQYF. The chain is built from TRBV3-1 (or the pseudogene TRBV3-2) and TRBJ2-5; no clear D gene. The CDR3 is 12 residues long. Per germline, CDR1 LGHDT and CDR2 YNNKEL (reference sequence). V was trimmed by 1 base and J by 10 bases, leaving 10 bases between them.

The V gene is TRBV28, the J gene TRBJ2-1; 13 bases align to TRBD2. The CDR3 loop spans 13 amino acids. Germline assignment: CDR1 MDHEN and CDR2 SYDVKM. With V trimmed by 6 bases and J by 14 bases, 7 bases remained unmatched. The CDR3 is CASRMTSGRIEFF. The CDR3 nucleotides read TGTGCCAGCAGGATGACTAGCGGGAGGATCGAGTTCTTC.

Only a few counts were recorded for this clone. The chain joins TRBV3-1 (or the pseudogene TRBV3-2) to TRBJ1-3; perhaps TRBD1 as D (6 bases). V was cut by 4 bases and J by 4 bases, with 11 bases left in between. The CDR3 runs to 14 residues. The germline gives CDR1 LGHDT, CDR2 YNNKEL (reference sequence). The CDR3 bases are TGTGCCAGCAGCCCGGGACATTCGGGAAACACCATATATTTT. It is translated as CASSPGHSGNTIYF.

The chain recombines TRBV30 with TRBJ2-1; 12 nucleotides match TRBD2. From germline, CDR1 is GTSNPN and CDR2 SVGIG (reference sequence). The V and J ends lost 3 bases and 10 bases, in that order; junction bases with no gene match: 10. CDR3 length: 15 residues. CDR3 nucleotide sequence: TGTGCCTGGAGCATTGGACTAGCGGGACCATCCGAGCAGTTCTTC. Translated: CAWSIGLAGPSEQFF.

The V gene is TRBV5-6, the J gene TRBJ2-5; 8 nucleotides line up with TRBD1. CDR3 length: 14 residues. V lost 3 bases, J lost 1 base, and 2 bases stayed unmatched. Germline V gene lookup returns CDR1 SGHDT and CDR2 YYEEEE. CDR3 protein: CASSSGQAQETQYF. The DNA for the CDR3 is TGTGCCAGCAGCTCGGGACAGGCCCAAGAGACCCAGTACTTC.

The CDR3 sequence: CASSEINSSYEQYF. As DNA, the CDR3 is TGTGCCAGCAGTGAAATTAACAGCTCCTACGAGCAGTACTTC. V gene TRBV2 combines with J gene TRBJ2-7; no firm D call. Trimming cost V 2 bases and J 0 bases, with 8 bases left between them. CDR1 is SNHLY, CDR2 FYNNEI, per germline. CDR3 size: 14 residues.

This chain joins TRBV5-1 and TRBJ2-7, with D possibly TRBD2 on 6 matching bases. The ends were cut back, 1 base at V and 4 bases at J, with 9 bases in the middle. This CDR3 has 13 residues. Germline values: CDR1 SGHRS, CDR2 YFSETQ. The CDR3 protein is CASSLSLAYEQYF. The CDR3 nucleotides are TGCGCCAGCAGCTTGAGCCTAGCGTACGAGCAGTACTTC.

V is TRBV30 and J is TRBJ1-2; a possible D gene is TRBD1 (6 bases). Germline V gene sequence: CDR1 GTSNPN, CDR2 SVGIG (reference sequence). This CDR3 comprises 13 residues. The CDR3 loop reads CAWRTGFLNGYTF. CDR3 in DNA: TGTGCTTGGCGAACAGGGTTTCTGAATGGCTACACCTTC.

This clone occurred a few times. The rearrangement joins TRBV14 to TRBJ1-1; 9 bases line up with TRBD1. This CDR3 contains 15 residues. Germline CDR1 SGHDN, CDR2 FVKESK. Germline trimming cut 3 bases from V and 5 bases from J; bases unmatched to any gene: 7. CDR3 coding DNA: TGTGCCAGCAGCCACGTAAACGGACAGGGGACTGAAGCTTTCTTT. Its protein is CASSHVNGQGTEAFF. Based on the CDR3 plus reference TRBV14 and TRBJ1-1, the full variable domain is EAGVTQFPSHSVIEKGQTVTLRCDPISGHDNLYWYRRVMGKEIKFLLHFVKESKQDESGMPNNRFLAERTGGTYSTLKVQPAELEDSGVYFCASSHVNGQGTEAFFGQGTRLTVV.

This rearrangement joins TRBV2 to TRBJ2-1; no clear D gene. Germline CDR1 SNHLY, CDR2 FYNNEI. This CDR3 is built from 12 residues. The ends were cut back, 6 bases at V and 8 bases at J, with 11 bases in the middle. The CDR3 DNA is TGTGCCAGCAGCGGAGTCACATATGAGCAGTTCTTC. It is translated as CASSGVTYEQFF.

The rearrangement uses TRBV4-1 and TRBJ2-1; perhaps TRBD2 as D (6 bases). The CDR3 has 17 amino acids. Trimming left V 3 bases short and J 0 bases short, with 15 bases between. The V gene's germline CDR1 is MGHRA and CDR2 YSYEKL. The CDR3 coding sequence is TGCGCCAGCAGCCACGCCCCCGGGGGAGGCTCCTACAATGAGCAGTTCTTC. It yields the protein CASSHAPGGGSYNEQFF.

The chain carries TRBV5-6 and TRBJ2-7, with 10 nucleotides matching TRBD1. The V and J ends lost 4 bases and 3 bases, in that order; junction bases with no gene match: 13. There are 17 residues in the CDR3. CDR1 is SGHDT and CDR2 is YYEEEE in the germline V gene. The CDR3 nucleotides read TGTGCCAGCAGCCAGACAGGGGGCTATACTAGCGGCTACGAGCAGTACTTC. This codes for CASSQTGGYTSGYEQYF.

The CDR3: CASSEEGSNTEAFF. CDR3 nucleotide sequence: TGTGCCAGCAGTGAGGAGGGATCGAACACTGAAGCTTTCTTT. The chain uses TRBV6-4 and TRBJ1-1; D ambiguous. V dropped 3 bases and J dropped 1 base, with 9 bases sitting between them. CDR3 length: 14 amino acids. Germline V gives CDR1 MRHNA, CDR2 SNTAGT.

This clone was recorded once. Other nucleotide sequences in the sample specify the same CDR3. The chain is built from TRBV18 and TRBJ2-1; D perhaps matches TRBD2 (6 bases). The V end lost 3 bases, the J end lost 0 bases, and 9 bases lay between the germline ends. Germline V gives CDR1 KGHSH, CDR2 LQKENI. The CDR3 is 15 residues long. For the CDR3, the DNA is TGTGCCAGCTCACCCGGAGGGAGCTCCTACAATGAGCAGTTCTTC. Translated: CASSPGGSSYNEQFF.

The chain links TRBV4-1 to TRBJ2-1; D may be TRBD2 (5 bases). The germline V gene has CDR1 MGHRA and CDR2 YSYEKL. The CDR3 is made up of 14 amino acids. Trimming removed 0 bases at V and 9 bases at J, with 12 bases between. In DNA, the CDR3 is TGCGCCAGCAGCCAAGATCCGGGGTCCGGTGAGCAGTTCTTC. It is translated as CASSQDPGSGEQFF.

The chain uses TRBV7-9 and TRBJ1-2; TRBD1 matches 10 bases. In germline, CDR1 is SEHNR, CDR2 FQNEAQ (reference sequence). CDR3 size: 16 residues. The junction had 10 bases not matched to a gene; V was cut back by 5 bases and J by 4 bases. CDR3 protein: CASSLATGGAGYGYTF. The CDR3, as DNA: TGTGCCAGCAGCCTTGCGACAGGGGGCGCAGGCTATGGCTACACCTTC.

The V gene is TRBV6-5, the J gene TRBJ2-2; D not resolved. From germline, CDR1 is MNHEY and CDR2 SVGAGI. Trimming took off 0 bases at V and 6 bases at J, with 11 bases between the two ends. This CDR3 region has 15 residues. The CDR3 DNA reads as TGTGCCAGCAGTTACTCGAGATACGGTCCCGGGGAGCTGTTTTTT. This translates into CASSYSRYGPGELFF.

The chain has TRBV6-5 and TRBJ1-5; tentatively, D is TRBD1 (5 bases). The CDR3 is 15 amino acids. The germline gives CDR1 MNHEY, CDR2 SVGAGI. V was clipped by 6 bases and J by 0 bases, with 12 bases between them. CDR3 bases: TGTGCCAGCAGCGGGGGACTTTATAGCAATCAGCCCCAGCATTTT. It specifies CASSGGLYSNQPQHF.